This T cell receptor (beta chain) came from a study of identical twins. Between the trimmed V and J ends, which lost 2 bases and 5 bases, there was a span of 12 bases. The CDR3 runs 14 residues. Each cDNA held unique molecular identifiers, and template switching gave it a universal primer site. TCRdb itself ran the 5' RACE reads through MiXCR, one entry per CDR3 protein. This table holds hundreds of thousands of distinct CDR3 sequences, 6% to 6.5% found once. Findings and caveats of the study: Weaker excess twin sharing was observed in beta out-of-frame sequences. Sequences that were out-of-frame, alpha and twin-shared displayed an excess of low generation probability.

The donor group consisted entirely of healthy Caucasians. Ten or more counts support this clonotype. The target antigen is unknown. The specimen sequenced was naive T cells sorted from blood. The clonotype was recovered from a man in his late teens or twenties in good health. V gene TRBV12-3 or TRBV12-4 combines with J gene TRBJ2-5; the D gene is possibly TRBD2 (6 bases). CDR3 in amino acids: CASSLISGGETQYF. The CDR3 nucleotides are TGTGCCAGCAGTTTAATAAGCGGAGGGGAGACCCAGTACTTC.